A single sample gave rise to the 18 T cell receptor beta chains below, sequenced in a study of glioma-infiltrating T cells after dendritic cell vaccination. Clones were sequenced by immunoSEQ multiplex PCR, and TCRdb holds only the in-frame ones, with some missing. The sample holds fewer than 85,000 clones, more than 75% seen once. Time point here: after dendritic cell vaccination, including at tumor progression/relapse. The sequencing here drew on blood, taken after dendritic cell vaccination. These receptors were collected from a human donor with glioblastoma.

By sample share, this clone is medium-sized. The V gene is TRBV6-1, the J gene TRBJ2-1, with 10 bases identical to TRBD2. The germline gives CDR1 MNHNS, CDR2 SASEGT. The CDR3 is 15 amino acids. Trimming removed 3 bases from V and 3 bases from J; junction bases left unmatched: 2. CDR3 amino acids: CASSESSGGYNEQFF. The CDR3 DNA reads TGTGCCAGCAGTGAGTCTAGCGGGGGCTACAATGAGCAGTTCTTC.

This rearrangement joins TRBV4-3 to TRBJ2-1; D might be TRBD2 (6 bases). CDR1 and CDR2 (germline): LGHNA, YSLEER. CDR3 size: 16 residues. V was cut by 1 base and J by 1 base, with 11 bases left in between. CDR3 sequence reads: CASSQVSSGSYNEQFF. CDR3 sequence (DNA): TGCGCCAGCAGCCAAGTATCGAGCGGGTCCTACAATGAGCAGTTCTTC.

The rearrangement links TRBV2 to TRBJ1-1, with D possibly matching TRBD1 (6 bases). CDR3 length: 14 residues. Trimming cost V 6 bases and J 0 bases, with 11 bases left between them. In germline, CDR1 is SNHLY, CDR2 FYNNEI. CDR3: CASRSTGMNTEAFF. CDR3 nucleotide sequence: TGTGCCAGCAGGTCTACAGGGATGAACACTGAAGCTTTCTTT.

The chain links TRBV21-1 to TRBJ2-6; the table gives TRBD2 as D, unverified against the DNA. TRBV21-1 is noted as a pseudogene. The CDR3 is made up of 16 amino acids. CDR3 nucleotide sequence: TGTGCCAGCAGCCAAACTCGAGGGCCTGGGGCCAACGTCCTGACTTTC. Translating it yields CASSQTRGPGANVLTF.

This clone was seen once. The CDR3 loop reads CASRTGQENTEAFF. Written as DNA, the CDR3 is TGTGCCAGTAGGACGGGACAGGAGAACACTGAAGCTTTCTTT. This chain joins TRBV19 and TRBJ1-1; 8 positions match TRBD1. The CDR3 loop spans 14 amino acids. The V gene end was trimmed by 6 bases and the J gene end by 1 base; junction bases not matched to a gene: 4. Germline CDR1 is LNHDA and CDR2 is SQIVND (reference sequence).

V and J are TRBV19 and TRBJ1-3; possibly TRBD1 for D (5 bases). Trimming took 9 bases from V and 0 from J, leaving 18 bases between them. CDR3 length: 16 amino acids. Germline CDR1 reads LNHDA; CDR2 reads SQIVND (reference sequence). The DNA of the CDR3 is TGTGCCAGGGCCCTGAGACAGCTCACCTCTGGAAACACCATATATTTT. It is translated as CARALRQLTSGNTIYF.

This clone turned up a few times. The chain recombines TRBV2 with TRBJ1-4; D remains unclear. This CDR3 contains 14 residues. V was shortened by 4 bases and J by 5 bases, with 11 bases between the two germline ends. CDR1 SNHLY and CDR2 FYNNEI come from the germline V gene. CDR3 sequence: CASSAGRRNEKLFF. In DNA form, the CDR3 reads TGTGCCAGCAGTGCTGGACGGAGGAATGAAAAACTGTTTTTT.

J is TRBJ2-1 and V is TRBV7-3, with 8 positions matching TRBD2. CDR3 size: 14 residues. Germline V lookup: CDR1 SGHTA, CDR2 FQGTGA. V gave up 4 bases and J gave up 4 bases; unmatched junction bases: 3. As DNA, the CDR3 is TGTGCCAGCAGCTCGGGAGGGCCTTACAATGAGCAGTTCTTC. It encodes CASSSGGPYNEQFF.

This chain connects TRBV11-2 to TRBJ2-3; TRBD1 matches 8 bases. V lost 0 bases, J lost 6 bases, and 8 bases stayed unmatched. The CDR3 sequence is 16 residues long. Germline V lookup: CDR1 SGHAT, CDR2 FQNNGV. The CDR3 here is CASSLDFTGGRDTQYF. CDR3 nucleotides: TGTGCCAGCAGCTTAGATTTTACAGGGGGAAGGGATACGCAGTATTTT.

The CDR3 here is CASSDSGLAADTQYF. CDR3 nucleotide sequence: TGTGCCAGCAGTGACTCGGGGCTAGCGGCAGATACGCAGTATTTT. This rearrangement joins TRBV6-4 to TRBJ2-3, with 7 bases identical to TRBD2. This CDR3 is built from 15 residues. Germline assignment: CDR1 MRHNA and CDR2 SNTAGT. The V and J ends lost 0 bases and 4 bases, in that order; junction bases with no gene match: 4.

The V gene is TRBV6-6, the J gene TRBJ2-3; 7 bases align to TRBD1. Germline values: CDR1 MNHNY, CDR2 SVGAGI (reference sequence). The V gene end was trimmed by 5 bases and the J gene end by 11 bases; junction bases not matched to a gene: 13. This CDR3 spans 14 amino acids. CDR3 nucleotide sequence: TGTGCCAGCAGTCGAATACAGGGGCTGGGGGAGCAGTATTTT. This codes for CASSRIQGLGEQYF.

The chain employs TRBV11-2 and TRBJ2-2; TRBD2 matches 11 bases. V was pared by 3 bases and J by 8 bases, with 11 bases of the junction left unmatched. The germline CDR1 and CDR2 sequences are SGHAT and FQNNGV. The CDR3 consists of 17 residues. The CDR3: CASSFVTSGGPRGELFF. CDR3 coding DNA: TGTGCCAGCAGCTTCGTTACTAGCGGGGGCCCCCGAGGGGAGCTGTTTTTT.

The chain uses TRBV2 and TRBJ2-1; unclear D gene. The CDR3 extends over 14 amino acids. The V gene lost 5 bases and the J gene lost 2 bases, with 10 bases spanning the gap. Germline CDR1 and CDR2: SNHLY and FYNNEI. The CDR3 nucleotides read TGTGCCAGCAGTCCTAGGTGGGCCTACAATGAGCAGTTCTTC. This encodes CASSPRWAYNEQFF. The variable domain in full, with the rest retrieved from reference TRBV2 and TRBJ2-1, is EPEVTQTPSHQVTQMGQEVILRCVPISNHLYFYWYRQILGQKVEFLVSFYNNEISEKSEIFDDQFSVERPDGSNFTLKIRSTKLEDSAMYFCASSPRWAYNEQFFGPGTRLTVL.

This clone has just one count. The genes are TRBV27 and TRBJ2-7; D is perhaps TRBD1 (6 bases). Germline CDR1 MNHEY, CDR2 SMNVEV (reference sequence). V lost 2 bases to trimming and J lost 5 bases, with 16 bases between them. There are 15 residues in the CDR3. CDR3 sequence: CASSLRGSGSHEQYF. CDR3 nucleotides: TGTGCCAGCAGTTTAAGGGGGTCAGGGAGCCACGAGCAGTACTTC.

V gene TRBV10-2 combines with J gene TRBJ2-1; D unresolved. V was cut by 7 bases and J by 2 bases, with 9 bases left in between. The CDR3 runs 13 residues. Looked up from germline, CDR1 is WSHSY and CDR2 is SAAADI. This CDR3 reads CASTPQTYNEQFF. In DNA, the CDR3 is TGCGCCAGCACCCCACAGACCTACAATGAGCAGTTCTTC.

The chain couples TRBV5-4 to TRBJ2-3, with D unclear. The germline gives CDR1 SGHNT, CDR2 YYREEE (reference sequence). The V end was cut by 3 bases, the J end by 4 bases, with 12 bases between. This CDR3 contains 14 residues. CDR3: CASSSSYWSDTQYF. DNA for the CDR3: TGTGCCAGCAGCTCCTCATACTGGTCAGATACGCAGTATTTT.

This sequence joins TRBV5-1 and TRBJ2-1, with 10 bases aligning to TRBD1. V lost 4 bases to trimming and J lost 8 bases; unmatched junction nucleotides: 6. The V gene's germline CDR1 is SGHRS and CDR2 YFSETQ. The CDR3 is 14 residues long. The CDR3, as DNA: TGCGCCAGCAGCAGCGACAGGGGGCAAGATGAGCAGTTCTTC. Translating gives CASSSDRGQDEQFF.

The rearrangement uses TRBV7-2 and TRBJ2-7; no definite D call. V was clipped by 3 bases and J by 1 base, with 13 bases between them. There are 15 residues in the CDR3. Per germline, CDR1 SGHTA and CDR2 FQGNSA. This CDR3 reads CASSLNRGSSYEQYF. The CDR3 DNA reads TGTGCCAGCAGCTTGAACCGTGGCAGTTCCTACGAGCAGTACTTC.